This is a list of T cell receptor beta chains from one sample in a study of shared clonotypes between healthy human individuals. The table came from immunoSEQ multiplex PCR; TCRdb's copy has only in-frame clones and leaves some out. The table includes about 770,000 clones, roughly two thirds detected once. The specimen sequenced was memory CD4+ T cells sorted from blood. These receptors were collected from a woman in her 30s in good health. CDR3s include the opening cysteine and the closing phenylalanine or tryptophan. Each record gives: D gene, V gene, clone size, J gene, CDR3 DNA, CDR3 protein. A D gene is named only where the DNA matches it firmly. Clone size, where shown, is once, few, many, or a class for clones that have expanded.

D: -
V: TRBV7-2
size: many
J: TRBJ1-5
DNA: TGTGCCAGCAGCTTAGATAGCACTCCCAATCAGCCCCAGCATTTT
CDR3: CASSLDSTPNQPQHF

D: TRBD2
V: TRBV7-3
size: -
J: TRBJ2-2
DNA: TGTGCCAGCAGCTCTCAAGCGGGAGGGCCCCGGGAGCTGTTTTTT
CDR3: CASSSQAGGPRELFF

D: -
V: TRBV7-8
size: -
J: TRBJ1-4
DNA: TGTGCCAGCAGCTTAGCCTCCGGGGTGACGGACGAAAAACTGTTTTTT
CDR3: CASSLASGVTDEKLFF

D: TRBD2
V: TRBV5-4
size: -
J: TRBJ2-2
DNA: TGTGCCAGCAGCTTGGAGAAGGCTAGCGGTTACACCGGGGAGCTGTTTTTT
CDR3: CASSLEKASGYTGELFF

D: -
V: TRBV28
size: -
J: TRBJ2-4
DNA: TGTGCCAGTGCTGCCGCGAGGTACTTC
CDR3: CASAAARYF

D: -
V: TRBV16
size: -
J: TRBJ2-1
DNA: TGTGCCAGCAGCCAATTAGGGGAGAGCAATGAGCAGTTCTTC
CDR3: CASSQLGESNEQFF

D: TRBD1
V: TRBV27
size: once
J: TRBJ2-5
DNA: TGTGCCAGCAGTCGCCTTGGGACAGGGGTAGAGACCCAGTACTTC
CDR3: CASSRLGTGVETQYF

D: TRBD2
V: TRBV2
size: -
J: TRBJ2-7
DNA: TGTGCCAGCAGTGGTGGGGGGGAGCCCTACGAGCAGTACTTC
CDR3: CASSGGGEPYEQYF

D: TRBD2
V: TRBV7-8
size: -
J: TRBJ2-2
DNA: TGTGCCAGCAGGTCAGGACTAGTCAACACCGGGGAGCTGTTTTTT
CDR3: CASRSGLVNTGELFF

D: TRBD2
V: TRBV5-1
size: -
J: TRBJ2-1
DNA: TGCGCCAGCAGCTTTACCGGGACTAGCGCGACGTACAATGAGCAGTTCTTC
CDR3: CASSFTGTSATYNEQFF

D: -
V: TRBV28
size: many
J: TRBJ2-7
DNA: TGTGCCAGCAGTTTAGGGCAGGGGCTAGGCTACGAGCAGTACTTC
CDR3: CASSLGQGLGYEQYF

D: TRBD2
V: TRBV4-1
size: few
J: TRBJ2-1
DNA: TGCGCCAGCAGCCAGGGGGCCGGGACTAGCGGATACAATGAGCAGTTCTTC
CDR3: CASSQGAGTSGYNEQFF

D: -
V: TRBV28
size: -
J: TRBJ1-2
DNA: TGTGCCAGCGTGAAGGGAGACAGGTTCTATGGCTACACCTTC
CDR3: CASVKGDRFYGYTF

D: TRBD2
V: TRBV7-9
size: -
J: TRBJ2-5
DNA: TGTGCCAGCACACCTAGACTAGCGGGAGTAGAGACCCAGTACTTC
CDR3: CASTPRLAGVETQYF

D: TRBD2
V: TRBV19
size: -
J: TRBJ2-3
DNA: TGTGCCAGTAGTCTCGGGCGGGAGGGAATAGATACGCAGTATTTT
CDR3: CASSLGREGIDTQYF

D: -
V: TRBV4-2
size: -
J: TRBJ2-7
DNA: TGTGCCAGCAGCTTCCAGGGCTACTACGAGCAGTACTTC
CDR3: CASSFQGYYEQYF

D: -
V: TRBV1
size: once
J: TRBJ2-1
DNA: TGCACCAGCAGCCAATCCGGGACTCCGGGCCCACCCCCCACAAGGAATGAGCAGTTCTTC
CDR3: CTSSQSGTPGPPPTRNEQFF

D: TRBD1
V: TRBV4-2
size: few
J: TRBJ2-7
DNA: TGTGCCAGCAGCCAAGATAGGGGACAGGGGGTACGGGGCGAGCAGTACTTC
CDR3: CASSQDRGQGVRGEQYF

D: -
V: TRBV30
size: -
J: TRBJ1-5
DNA: TGTGCCTGGAGTGTAAAGGGATATCAGCCCCAGCATTTT
CDR3: CAWSVKGYQPQHF

D: TRBD2
V: TRBV11-2
size: -
J: TRBJ2-1
DNA: TGTGCCAGCAGCTTCCGACTAGCGGGAGTCGATGAGCAGTTCTTC
CDR3: CASSFRLAGVDEQFF

D: -
V: TRBV2
size: once
J: TRBJ2-3
DNA: TGTGCCAGCAGTGTCAGTAGCACAGATACGCAGTATTTT
CDR3: CASSVSSTDTQYF

D: TRBD1
V: TRBV19
size: once
J: TRBJ2-4
DNA: TGTGCCAGTAGTCCCCGATCGGGACAGGTAAACAGCATCGCCAAAAACATTCAGTACTTC
CDR3: CASSPRSGQVNSIAKNIQYF

D: TRBD2
V: TRBV9
size: few
J: TRBJ2-3
DNA: TGTGCCAGCAGCGTCGTTCCGGGGAGGGCCGGCACAGATACGCAGTATTTT
CDR3: CASSVVPGRAGTDTQYF

D: TRBD1
V: TRBV30
size: -
J: TRBJ1-1
DNA: TGTGCCTGGAGTGGGACAGGATGGACTGAAGCTTTCTTT
CDR3: CAWSGTGWTEAFF

D: TRBD2
V: TRBV11-2
size: -
J: TRBJ2-5
DNA: TGTGCCAGCGCACCAACCGGTAGCGGGAAGGTTCACGAGACCCAGTACTTC
CDR3: CASAPTGSGKVHETQYF

D: TRBD1
V: TRBV6-6
size: many
J: TRBJ1-1
DNA: TGTGCCAGCAGTGCGGGACAGGGTGACGCTTTCTTT
CDR3: CASSAGQGDAFF

D: -
V: TRBV29-1
size: -
J: TRBJ2-3
DNA: TGCAGCGCCACCGCGTCGGGGCTCCATATGGCGCAGTATTTT
CDR3: CSATASGLHMAQYF

D: -
V: TRBV13
size: -
J: TRBJ2-5
DNA: TGTGCCAGCAGCCCTAGAGGGGAAGAGACCCAGTACTTC
CDR3: CASSPRGEETQYF

D: -
V: TRBV2
size: -
J: TRBJ1-4
DNA: TGTGCCAGCAGCCAGAGGGGGGTCGGGGAAAAACTGTTTTTT
CDR3: CASSQRGVGEKLFF